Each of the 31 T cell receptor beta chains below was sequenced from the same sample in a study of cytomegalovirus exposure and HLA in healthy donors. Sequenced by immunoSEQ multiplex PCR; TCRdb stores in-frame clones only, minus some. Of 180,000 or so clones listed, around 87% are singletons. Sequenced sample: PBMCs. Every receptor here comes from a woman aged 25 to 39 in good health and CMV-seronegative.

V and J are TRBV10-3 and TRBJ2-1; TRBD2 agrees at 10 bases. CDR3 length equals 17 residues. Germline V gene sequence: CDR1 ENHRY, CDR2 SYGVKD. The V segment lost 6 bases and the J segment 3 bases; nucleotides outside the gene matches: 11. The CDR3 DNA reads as TGTGCCATCAGCCATGCAACTAGCGGGGCTGACTACAATGAGCAGTTCTTC. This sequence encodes CAISHATSGADYNEQFF.

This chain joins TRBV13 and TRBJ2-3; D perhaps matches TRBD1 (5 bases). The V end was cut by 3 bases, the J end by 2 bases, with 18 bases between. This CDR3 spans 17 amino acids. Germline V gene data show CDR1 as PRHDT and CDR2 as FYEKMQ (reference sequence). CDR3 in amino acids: CASSFQQGSIFTDTQYF. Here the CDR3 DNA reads TGTGCCAGCAGCTTCCAGCAGGGCAGCATCTTCACAGATACGCAGTATTTT.

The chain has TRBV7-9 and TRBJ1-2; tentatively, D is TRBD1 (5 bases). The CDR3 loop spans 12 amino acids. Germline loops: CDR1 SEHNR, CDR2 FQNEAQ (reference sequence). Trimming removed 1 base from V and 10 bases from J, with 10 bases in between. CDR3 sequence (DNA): TGTGCCAGCAGCTTAGTAGGGGCCCTCTACACCTTC. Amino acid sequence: CASSLVGALYTF.

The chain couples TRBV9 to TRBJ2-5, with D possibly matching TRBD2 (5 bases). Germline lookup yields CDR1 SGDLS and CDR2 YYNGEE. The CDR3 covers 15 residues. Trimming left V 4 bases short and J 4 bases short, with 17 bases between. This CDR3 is CASSPSNGGPETQYF. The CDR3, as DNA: TGTGCCAGCAGCCCTAGTAATGGCGGGCCAGAGACCCAGTACTTC.

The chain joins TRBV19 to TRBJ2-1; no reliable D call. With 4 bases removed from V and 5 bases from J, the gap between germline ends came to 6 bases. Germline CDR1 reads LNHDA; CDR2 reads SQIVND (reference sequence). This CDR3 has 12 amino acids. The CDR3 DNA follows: TGTGCCAGTAGTAAGCACCACAATGAGCAGTTCTTC. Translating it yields CASSKHHNEQFF.

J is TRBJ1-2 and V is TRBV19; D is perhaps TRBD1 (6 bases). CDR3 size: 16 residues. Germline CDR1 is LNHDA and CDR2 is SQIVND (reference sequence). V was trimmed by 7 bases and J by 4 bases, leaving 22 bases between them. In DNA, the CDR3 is TGTGCCAGTAACAACAGGGCAGGCCGGACACCCTATGGCTACACCTTC. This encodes CASNNRAGRTPYGYTF.

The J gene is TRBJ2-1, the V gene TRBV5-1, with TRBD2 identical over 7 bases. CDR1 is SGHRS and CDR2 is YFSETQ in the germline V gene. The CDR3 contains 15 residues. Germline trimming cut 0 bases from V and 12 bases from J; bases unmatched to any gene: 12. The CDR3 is CASSLGLALLSGQFF. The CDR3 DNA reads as TGCGCCAGCAGCTTGGGACTAGCCCTTTTGAGCGGGCAGTTCTTC.

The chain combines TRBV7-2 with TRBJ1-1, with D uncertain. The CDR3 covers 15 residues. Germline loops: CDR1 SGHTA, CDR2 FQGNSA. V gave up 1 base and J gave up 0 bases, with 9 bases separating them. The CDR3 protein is CASSLDPRMNTEAFF. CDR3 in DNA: TGTGCCAGCAGCTTAGACCCGAGAATGAACACTGAAGCTTTCTTT.

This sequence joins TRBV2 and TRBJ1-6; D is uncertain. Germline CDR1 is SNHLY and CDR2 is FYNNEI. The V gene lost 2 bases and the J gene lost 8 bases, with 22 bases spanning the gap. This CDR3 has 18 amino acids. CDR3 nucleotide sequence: TGTGCCAGCAGTGAACGGTTTTTGAGGCCGACGAGGGATTCACCCCTCCACTTT. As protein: CASSERFLRPTRDSPLHF.

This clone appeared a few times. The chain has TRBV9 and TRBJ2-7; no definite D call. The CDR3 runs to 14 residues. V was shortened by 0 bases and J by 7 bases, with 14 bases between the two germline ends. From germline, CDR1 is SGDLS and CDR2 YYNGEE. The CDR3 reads CASSVEPANGEQYF. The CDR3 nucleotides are TGTGCCAGCAGCGTAGAACCCGCGAATGGTGAGCAGTACTTC.

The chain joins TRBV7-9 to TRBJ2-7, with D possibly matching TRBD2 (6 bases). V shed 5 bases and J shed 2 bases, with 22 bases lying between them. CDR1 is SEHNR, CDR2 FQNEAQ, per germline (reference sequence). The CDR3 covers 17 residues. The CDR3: CASSLQPRGTLPYEQYF. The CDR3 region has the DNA TGTGCCAGCAGCCTACAACCACGGGGGACCCTTCCCTACGAGCAGTACTTC.

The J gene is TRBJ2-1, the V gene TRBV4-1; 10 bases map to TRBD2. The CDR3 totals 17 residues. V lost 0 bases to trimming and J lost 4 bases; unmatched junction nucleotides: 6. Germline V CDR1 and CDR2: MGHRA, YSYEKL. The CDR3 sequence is CASSQDSAGGGYNEQFF. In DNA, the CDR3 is TGCGCCAGCAGCCAAGATTCAGCGGGGGGGGGATACAATGAGCAGTTCTTC.

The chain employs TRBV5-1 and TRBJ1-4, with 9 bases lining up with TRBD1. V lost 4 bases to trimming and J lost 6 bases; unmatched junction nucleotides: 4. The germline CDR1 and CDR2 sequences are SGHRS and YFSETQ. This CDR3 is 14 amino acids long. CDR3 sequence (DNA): TGCGCCAGCAGCCTGGACAGGGGAGATGAAAAACTGTTTTTT. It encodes CASSLDRGDEKLFF.

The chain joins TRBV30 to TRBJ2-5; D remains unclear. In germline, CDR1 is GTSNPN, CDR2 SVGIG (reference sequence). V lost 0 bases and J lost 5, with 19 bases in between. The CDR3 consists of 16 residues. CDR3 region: CAWSVSRSQTGETQYF. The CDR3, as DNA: TGTGCCTGGAGTGTTTCCCGGAGCCAGACGGGTGAGACCCAGTACTTC. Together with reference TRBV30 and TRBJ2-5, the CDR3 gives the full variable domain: SQTIHQWPATLVQPVGSPLSLECTVEGTSNPNLYWYRQAAGRGLQLLFYSVGIGQISSEVPQNLSASRPQDRQFILSSKKLLLSDSGFYLCAWSVSRSQTGETQYFGPGTRLLVL.

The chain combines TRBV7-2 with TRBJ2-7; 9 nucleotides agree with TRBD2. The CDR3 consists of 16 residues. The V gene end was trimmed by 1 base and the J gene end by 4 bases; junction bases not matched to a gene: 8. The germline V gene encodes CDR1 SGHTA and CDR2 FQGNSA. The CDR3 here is CASSLGGGVRIYEQYF. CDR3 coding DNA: TGTGCCAGCAGCTTAGGCGGGGGGGTCCGTATTTACGAGCAGTACTTC.

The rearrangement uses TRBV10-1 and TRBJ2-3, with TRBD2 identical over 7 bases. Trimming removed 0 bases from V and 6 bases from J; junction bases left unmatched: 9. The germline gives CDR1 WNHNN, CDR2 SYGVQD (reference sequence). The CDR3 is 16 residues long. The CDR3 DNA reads TGCGCCAGCAGTGAGTCGACTCTTGGGGGGGTCGATACGCAGTATTTT. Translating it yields CASSESTLGGVDTQYF.

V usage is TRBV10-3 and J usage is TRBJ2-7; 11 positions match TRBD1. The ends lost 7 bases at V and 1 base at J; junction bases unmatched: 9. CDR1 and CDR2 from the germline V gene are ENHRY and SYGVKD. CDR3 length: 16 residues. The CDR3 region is CAITEAGTGGSYEQYF. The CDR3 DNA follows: TGTGCCATCACTGAAGCCGGGACAGGGGGTTCCTACGAGCAGTACTTC.

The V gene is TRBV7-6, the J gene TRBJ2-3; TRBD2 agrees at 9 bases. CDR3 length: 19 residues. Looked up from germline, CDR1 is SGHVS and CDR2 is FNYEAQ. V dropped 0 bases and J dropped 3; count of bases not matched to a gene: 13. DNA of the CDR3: TGTGCCAGCAGCTTAGCGGATCTAGCGGGGCCGCTTGGGACAGATACGCAGTATTTT. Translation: CASSLADLAGPLGTDTQYF.

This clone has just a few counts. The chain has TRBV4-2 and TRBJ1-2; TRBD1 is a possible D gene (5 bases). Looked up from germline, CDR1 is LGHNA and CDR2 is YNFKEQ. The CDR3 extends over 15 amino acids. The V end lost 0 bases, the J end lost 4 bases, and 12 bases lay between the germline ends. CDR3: CASSQDSQGIYGYTF. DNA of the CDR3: TGTGCCAGCAGCCAAGACTCGCAGGGTATCTATGGCTACACCTTC.

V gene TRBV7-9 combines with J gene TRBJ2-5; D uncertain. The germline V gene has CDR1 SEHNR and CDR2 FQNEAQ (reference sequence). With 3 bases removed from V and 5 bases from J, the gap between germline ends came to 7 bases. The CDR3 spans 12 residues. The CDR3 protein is CASSFIEETQYF. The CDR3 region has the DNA TGTGCCAGCAGCTTCATAGAGGAGACCCAGTACTTC.

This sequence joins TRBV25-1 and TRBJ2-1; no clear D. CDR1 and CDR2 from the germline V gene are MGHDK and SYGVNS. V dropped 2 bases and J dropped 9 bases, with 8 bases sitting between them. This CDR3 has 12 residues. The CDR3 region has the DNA TGTGCCAGCAGTGAACGCCTAGGTGAGCAGTTCTTC. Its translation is CASSERLGEQFF.

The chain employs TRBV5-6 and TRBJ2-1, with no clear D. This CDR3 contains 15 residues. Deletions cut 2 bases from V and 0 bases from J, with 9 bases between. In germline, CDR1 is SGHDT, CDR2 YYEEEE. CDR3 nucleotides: TGTGCCAGCAGCTTTATACGGAGCTCCTACAATGAGCAGTTCTTC. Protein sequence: CASSFIRSSYNEQFF.

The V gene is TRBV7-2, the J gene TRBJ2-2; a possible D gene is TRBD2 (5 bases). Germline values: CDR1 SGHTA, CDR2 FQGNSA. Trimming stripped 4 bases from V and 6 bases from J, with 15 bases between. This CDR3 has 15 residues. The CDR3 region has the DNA TGTGCCAGCAGCTCCCACCCTGGACTTTCCGGGGAGCTGTTTTTT. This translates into CASSSHPGLSGELFF.

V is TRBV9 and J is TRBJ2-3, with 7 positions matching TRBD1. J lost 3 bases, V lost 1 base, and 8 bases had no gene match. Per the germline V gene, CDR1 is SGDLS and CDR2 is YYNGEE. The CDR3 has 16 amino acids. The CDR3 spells CASSVYGKGATDTQYF. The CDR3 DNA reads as TGTGCCAGCAGCGTATATGGGAAGGGGGCTACAGATACGCAGTATTTT. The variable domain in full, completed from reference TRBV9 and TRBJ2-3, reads DSGVTQTPKHLITATGQRVTLRCSPRSGDLSVYWYQQSLDQGLQFLIQYYNGEERAKGNILERFSAQQFPDLHSELNLSSLELGDSALYFCASSVYGKGATDTQYFGPGTRLTVL.

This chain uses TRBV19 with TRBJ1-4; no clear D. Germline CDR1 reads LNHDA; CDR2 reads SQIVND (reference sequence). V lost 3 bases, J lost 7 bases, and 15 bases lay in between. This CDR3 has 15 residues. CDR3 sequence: CASSMRLPKSEKLFF. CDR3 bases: TGTGCCAGTAGTATGAGACTGCCGAAATCTGAAAAACTGTTTTTT.

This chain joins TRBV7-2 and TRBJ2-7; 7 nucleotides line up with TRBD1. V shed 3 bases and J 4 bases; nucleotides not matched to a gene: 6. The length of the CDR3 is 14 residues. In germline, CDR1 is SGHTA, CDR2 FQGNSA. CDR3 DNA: TGTGCCAGCAGCTTTTACGGGACAGAATACGAGCAGTACTTC. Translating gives CASSFYGTEYEQYF.

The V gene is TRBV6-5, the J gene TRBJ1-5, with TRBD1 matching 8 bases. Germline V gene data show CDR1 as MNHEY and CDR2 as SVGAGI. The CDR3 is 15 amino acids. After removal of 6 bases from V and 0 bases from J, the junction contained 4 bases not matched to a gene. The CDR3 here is CASSKDRDSNQPQHF. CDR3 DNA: TGTGCCAGCAGCAAGGACAGGGATAGCAATCAGCCCCAGCATTTT.

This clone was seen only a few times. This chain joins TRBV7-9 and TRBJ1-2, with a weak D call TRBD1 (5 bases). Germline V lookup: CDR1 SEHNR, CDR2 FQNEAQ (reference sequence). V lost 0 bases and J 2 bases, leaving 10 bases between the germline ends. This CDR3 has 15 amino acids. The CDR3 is CASSLAQGPNYGYTF. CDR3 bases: TGTGCCAGCAGCTTAGCCCAGGGTCCCAACTATGGCTACACCTTC.

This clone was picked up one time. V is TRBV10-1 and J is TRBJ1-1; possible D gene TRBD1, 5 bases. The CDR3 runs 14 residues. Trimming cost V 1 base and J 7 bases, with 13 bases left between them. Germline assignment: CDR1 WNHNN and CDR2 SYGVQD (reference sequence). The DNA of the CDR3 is TGCGCCAGCAGTGAGTGGAACCGGGGGGATGAAGCTTTCTTT. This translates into CASSEWNRGDEAFF.

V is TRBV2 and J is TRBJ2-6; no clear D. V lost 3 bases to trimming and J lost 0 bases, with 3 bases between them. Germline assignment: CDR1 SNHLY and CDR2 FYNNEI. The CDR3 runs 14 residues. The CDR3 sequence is CASSDYSGANVLTF. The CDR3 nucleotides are TGTGCCAGCAGTGACTACTCTGGGGCCAACGTCCTGACTTTC.

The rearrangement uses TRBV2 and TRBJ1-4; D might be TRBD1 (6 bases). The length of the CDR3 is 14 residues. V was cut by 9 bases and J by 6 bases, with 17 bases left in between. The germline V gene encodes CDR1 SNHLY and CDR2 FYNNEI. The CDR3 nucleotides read TGTGCCAGTACAGGGTCGGAGTTATATGAAAAACTGTTTTTT. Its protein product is CASTGSELYEKLFF.